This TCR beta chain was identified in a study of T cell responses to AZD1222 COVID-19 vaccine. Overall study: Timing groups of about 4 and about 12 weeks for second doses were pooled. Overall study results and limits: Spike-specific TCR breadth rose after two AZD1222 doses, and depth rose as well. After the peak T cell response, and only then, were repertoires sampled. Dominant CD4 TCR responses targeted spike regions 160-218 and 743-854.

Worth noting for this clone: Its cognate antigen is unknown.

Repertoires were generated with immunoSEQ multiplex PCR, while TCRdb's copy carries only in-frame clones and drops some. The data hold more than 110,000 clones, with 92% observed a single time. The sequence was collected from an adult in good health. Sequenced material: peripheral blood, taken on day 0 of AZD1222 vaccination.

DNA of the CDR3: TGTGCCAGTAGTTCCCCCGGGACAGGGGGTGAAAAACTGTTTTTT. Protein: CASSSPGTGGEKLFF. The V and J genes are TRBV19 and TRBJ1-4, with 11 nucleotides matching TRBD1. Germline V lookup: CDR1 LNHDA, CDR2 SQIVND (reference sequence). The CDR3 loop spans 15 amino acids. Trimming at V came to 5 bases and at J to 7 bases, leaving 6 bases not matched to a gene.